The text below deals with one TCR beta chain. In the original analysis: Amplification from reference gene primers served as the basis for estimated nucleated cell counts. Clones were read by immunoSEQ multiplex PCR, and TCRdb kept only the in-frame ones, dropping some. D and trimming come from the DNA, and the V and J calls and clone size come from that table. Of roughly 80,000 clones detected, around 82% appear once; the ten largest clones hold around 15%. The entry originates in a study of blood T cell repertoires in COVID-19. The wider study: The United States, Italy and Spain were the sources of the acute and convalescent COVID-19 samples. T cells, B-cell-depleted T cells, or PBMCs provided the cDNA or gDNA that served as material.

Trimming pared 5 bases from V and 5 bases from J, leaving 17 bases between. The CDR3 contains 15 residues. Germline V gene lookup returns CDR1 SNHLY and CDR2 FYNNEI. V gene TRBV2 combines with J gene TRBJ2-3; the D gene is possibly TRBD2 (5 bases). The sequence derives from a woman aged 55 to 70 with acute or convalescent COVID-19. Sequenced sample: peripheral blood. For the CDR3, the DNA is TGTGCCAGCAGTTTAGCGAAGGACCCCCTAGATACGCAGTATTTT. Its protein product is CASSLAKDPLDTQYF. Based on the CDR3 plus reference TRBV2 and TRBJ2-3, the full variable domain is EPEVTQTPSHQVTQMGQEVILRCVPISNHLYFYWYRQILGQKVEFLVSFYNNEISEKSEIFDDQFSVERPDGSNFTLKIRSTKLEDSAMYFCASSLAKDPLDTQYFGPGTRLTVL.